The clone carrying this T cell receptor (beta chain) was seen only a few times. This entry comes from a study of metastatic and nonmetastatic thyroid tumors. All patients reached thyroid surgery having received no treatment beforehand. This CDR3 comprises 14 residues. Trimming left V 7 bases short and J 7 bases short, with 14 bases between. Germline-derived CDR1 and CDR2 are LNHDA and SQIVND (reference sequence). TCRdb re-called the PCR reads through MiXCR. The sample lists about 30,000 clones; 35% to 45% were seen once. This chain links TRBV19 with TRBJ1-6; TRBD1 might be the D (5 bases). This clonotype was sampled from a female donor with papillary thyroid cancer or a benign thyroid nodule (not recorded which). Some clones in this sample may be carry-over from other donors' samples. Sequences were obtained from tumor tissue. The chain's CDR3 is CASTHGHLNSPLHF. The CDR3 coding sequence is TGTGCCAGTACCCACGGACACCTCAATTCACCCCTCCACTTT.